This T cell receptor (beta chain) was identified during a study of blood T cell repertoires in COVID-19. Per the original methods: By means of reference gene primer amplification, nucleated cell counts were estimated. The table came from immunoSEQ multiplex PCR; TCRdb's copy has only in-frame clones and leaves some out. V and J calls and clone size are given by that table; D and trimming were obtained from the DNA. Of 70,000 to 90,000 clones in the sample, roughly 80% were seen once. Comment on this clone: Other DNA sequences in the same sample also yield this CDR3.

In germline, CDR1 is SGHRS, CDR2 YFSETQ. This CDR3 contains 14 residues. V lost 5 bases to trimming and J lost 0 bases; unmatched junction nucleotides: 3. The sequencing sample was made of peripheral blood. The chain is built from TRBV5-1 and TRBJ2-7, with 9 bases aligning to TRBD1. This clonotype was sampled from a human donor in a cohort sampled during active COVID-19. CDR3 coding DNA: TGCGCCAGCAGTCGGACAGGGGACTCCTACGAGCAGTACTTC. Translated, it gives CASSRTGDSYEQYF.